This T cell receptor beta chain comes out of a study of blood T cell repertoires in COVID-19. Turning to the study itself: Samples representing acute and convalescent COVID-19 were sourced from the United States, Italy and Spain. T cells, B-cell-depleted T cells, or PBMCs provided the cDNA or gDNA that served as material.

Source study methods: It was from reference gene primer amplification that nucleated cell counts were estimated. The protocol was immunoSEQ multiplex PCR, while the TCRdb copy is restricted to in-frame clones and leaves out a portion. V, J and clone size derive from that table, while D and trimming were established from the DNA sequence. The data show about 200,000 clones, around nine tenths seen once. Germline V gives CDR1 MGHRA, CDR2 YSYEKL. Trimming shortened V by 4 bases and J by 0 bases, and 22 bases separated the two germline ends. The CDR3 loop spans 19 amino acids. The sequence was obtained from a man between 18 and 35 years old with active or convalescent COVID-19. V usage is TRBV4-1 and J usage is TRBJ2-1; D is unclear. The source material was peripheral blood. For the CDR3, the DNA is TGCGCCAGCAGCCGAATACCTCCCGGCGGTGACCACTCCTACAATGAGCAGTTCTTC. Protein: CASSRIPPGGDHSYNEQFF.